The rows below give T cell receptor beta chains drawn from one sample of a study of CD8 T cells in ankylosing spondylitis. TCRdb analysed the 5' RACE reads with MiXCR anew, one entry per CDR3 protein. This sample yields about 360,000 distinct CDR3 sequences, of which roughly 20% are seen a single time; around 12% belongs to the top ten. Sequenced material: blood, either unsorted or a sorted T cell fraction (not recorded which). Receptors originate from a male donor with ankylosing spondylitis or in good health (not recorded which). Both conserved end residues are part of each CDR3. A D gene is named only where the DNA matches it firmly. A clone size is listed for some rows: how often the clone was seen (once, few, many), or a class if it is expanded.

-	TRBV12-3/TRBV12-4	TRBJ2-2	few	CASSVQLGGELFF	TGTGCCAGCAGTGTCCAGTTGGGCGGGGAGCTGTTTTTT
-	TRBV29-1	TRBJ2-7	once	CSAGGGLYEQYF	TGCAGCGCAGGTGGAGGGTTGTACGAGCAGTACTTC
TRBD1	TRBV4-2	TRBJ1-2	-	CASSPGDRGTRNYGYTF	TGTGCCAGCAGCCCCGGGGACAGGGGGACGAGAAACTATGGCTACACCTTC
-	TRBV14	TRBJ2-7	few	CASSQLSYYEQYF	TGTGCCAGCAGCCAGCTCTCCTACTACGAGCAGTACTTC
-	TRBV12-3/TRBV12-4	TRBJ2-2	few	CASSLAPPNSGELFF	TGTGCCAGCAGTTTAGCCCCACCCAACAGCGGGGAGCTGTTTTTT
-	TRBV5-1	TRBJ2-7	-	CASSPEGGFGYEQYF	TGCGCCAGCAGCCCGGAGGGGGGATTCGGGTACGAGCAGTACTTC
TRBD1	TRBV3-1	TRBJ2-1	-	CASSLSYLTGGFGNEQFF	TGTGCCAGCAGCCTATCCTACCTGACAGGGGGTTTTGGAAATGAGCAGTTCTTC
-	TRBV20-1	TRBJ2-7	-	CSSPPQGSSEQYF	TGCAGTTCCCCCCCCCAGGGGAGCTCCGAGCAGTACTTC
-	TRBV4-1	TRBJ1-2	few	CASSQETPRGYGYTF	TGCGCCAGCAGCCAAGAGACCCCCAGGGGCTATGGCTACACCTTC
TRBD2	TRBV28	TRBJ2-3	-	CASSFVLAGVDTQYF	TGTGCCAGCAGTTTCGTTCTAGCGGGGGTAGATACGCAGTATTTT
-	TRBV29-1	TRBJ2-1	-	CSVPAGRYNEQFF	TGCAGCGTCCCAGCCGGACGGTACAATGAGCAGTTCTTC
-	TRBV3-1	TRBJ1-4	-	CASSQVLGGASNEKLFF	TGTGCCAGCAGCCAAGTCCTGGGGGGGGCCTCTAATGAAAAACTGTTTTTT
-	TRBV4-1	TRBJ1-1	many	CASSQVGGTEAFF	TGCGCCAGCAGCCAAGTGGGAGGGACTGAAGCTTTCTTT
TRBD2	TRBV7-9	TRBJ2-1	-	CASSLGGTRGNEQFF	TGTGCCAGCAGCTTAGGAGGGACTAGGGGCAATGAGCAGTTCTTC
-	TRBV29-1	TRBJ1-1	few	CSAVGANAEAFF	TGCAGCGCTGTGGGGGCTAACGCTGAAGCTTTCTTT
-	TRBV20-1	TRBJ2-7	-	CSARSGLGTEKQYF	TGCAGTGCTAGATCCGGGTTGGGGACGGAGAAGCAGTACTTC
TRBD1	TRBV6-5	TRBJ2-2	-	CASSYGGQDSSGELFF	TGTGCCAGCAGTTACGGGGGACAGGATTCTAGCGGGGAGCTGTTTTTT